A single sample is the source of the 25 T cell receptor beta chains below, sequenced in a study of T cells in Graves' hyperthyroidism and ophthalmopathy. The TCR beta CDR3 regions underwent amplification using RNA transcripts as the source. A first-round RT-PCR of the TCR CDR3 used the HTBI primer set. A single record per CDR3 protein comes from TCRdb applying MiXCR to the multiplex PCR reads. Of over 350,000 distinct CDR3 sequences in the sample, about 14% are singletons; the top ten hold around 30%. Specimen: blood. The receptors were gathered from a man in his fifties or sixties with Graves' ophthalmopathy.

The DNA of the CDR3 is TGTGCCAGCAGTCTGGGACAGGGAAGGGGTCAGCCCCAGCATTTT. This codes for CASSLGQGRGQPQHF. J is TRBJ1-5 and V is TRBV6-1; 9 nucleotides align to TRBD1. With 5 bases clipped from V and 6 bases from J, the junction kept 8 bases outside the gene matches. Germline CDR1 is MNHNS and CDR2 is SASEGT. The CDR3 spans 15 residues.

The chain carries TRBV7-9 and TRBJ2-7; 10 nucleotides agree with TRBD2. This CDR3 has 14 amino acids. The junction had 8 bases not matched to a gene; V was cut back by 7 bases and J by 5 bases. Per the germline V gene, CDR1 is SEHNR and CDR2 is FQNEAQ (reference sequence). This CDR3 is CASTHSGRSNEQYF. The DNA for the CDR3 is TGTGCCAGCACCCATAGCGGGAGGAGTAACGAGCAGTACTTC.

This chain links TRBV12-3 or TRBV12-4 with TRBJ1-6; D remains ambiguous. V lost 4 bases and J 6 bases, leaving 7 bases between the germline ends. This CDR3 has 13 residues. This chain's CDR3 is CASSSNSNSPLHF. CDR3 nucleotide sequence: TGTGCCAGCAGTTCTAACAGTAATTCACCCCTCCACTTT.

There are a few counts of this clonotype. The chain combines TRBV29-1 with TRBJ1-2, with a tentative D call TRBD1 (5 bases). Germline V gives CDR1 SQVTM, CDR2 ANQGSEA. The CDR3 runs to 12 residues. V lost 5 bases, J lost 8 bases, and 15 bases lay in between. CDR3 sequence reads: CSVLSGLSGYTF. The CDR3 region has the DNA TGCAGCGTTCTGTCGGGGCTGTCGGGCTACACCTTC.

This clonotype has ten or more counts. The chain carries TRBV10-2 and TRBJ2-1, with D hard to call. The V gene's germline CDR1 is WSHSY and CDR2 SAAADI. CDR3 size: 11 residues. With 10 bases removed from V and 7 bases from J, the gap between germline ends came to 11 bases. CDR3: CATSVVNEQFF. For the CDR3, the DNA is TGCGCCACCAGCGTGGTGAATGAGCAGTTCTTC.

This clonotype was seen at least ten times. The chain links TRBV20-1 to TRBJ2-5; 11 bases line up with TRBD2. The CDR3 runs 15 residues. V shed 0 bases, J shed 3 bases, and the junction held 3 bases outside the gene matches. CDR1 is DFQATT, CDR2 SNEGSKA, per germline (reference sequence). The CDR3 coding sequence is TGCAGTGCTAGAGATGGGACTAGCGGAAAAGAGACCCAGTACTTC. Encoded protein: CSARDGTSGKETQYF.

This clonotype appeared many times. The chain has TRBV3-1 and TRBJ2-2; D unresolved. This CDR3 region has 13 residues. Deletions cut 1 base from V and 10 bases from J, with 10 bases between. CDR1 and CDR2 (germline): LGHDT, YNNKEL (reference sequence). DNA for the CDR3: TGTGCCAGCAGCCAAGGCCGGCCAGAGGAGCTGTTTTTT. Translated, it gives CASSQGRPEELFF.

This rearrangement joins TRBV7-6 to TRBJ2-2, with a tentative D call TRBD2 (6 bases). Germline V gene data show CDR1 as SGHVS and CDR2 as FNYEAQ. Trimming left V 4 bases short and J 8 bases short, with 14 bases between. This CDR3 comprises 14 residues. CDR3: CASSWGGGVGELFF. The DNA of the CDR3 is TGTGCCAGCAGCTGGGGCGGCGGGGTAGGGGAGCTGTTTTTT. The entire variable domain, with the rest obtained from reference TRBV7-6 and TRBJ2-2, is as follows: GAGVSQSPRYKVTKRGQDVALRCDPISGHVSLYWYRQALGQGPEFLTYFNYEAQQDKSGLPNDRFSAERPEGSISTLTIQRTEQRDSAMYRCASSWGGGVGELFFGEGSRLTVL.

This rearrangement joins TRBV27 to TRBJ2-3; 10 bases align to TRBD1. The J segment lost 14 bases and the V segment lost 5 bases, leaving 16 bases of the junction unmatched. There are 15 residues in the CDR3. Germline CDR1 reads MNHEY; CDR2 reads SMNVEV (reference sequence). The CDR3, as DNA: TGTGCCAGCAGTGCCGGGACAGGGGTCCCAAGGAATATGTATTTT. This translates into CASSAGTGVPRNMYF.

The table lists this clonotype with many counts. The V and J genes are TRBV28 and TRBJ2-3; weak D call: TRBD2 (5 bases). Germline CDR1 reads MDHEN; CDR2 reads SYDVKM. V was shortened by 5 bases and J by 6 bases, with 9 bases between the two germline ends. CDR3 length: 12 amino acids. CDR3 region: CASSTRGDTQYF. CDR3 bases: TGTGCCAGCAGTACCAGAGGGGATACGCAGTATTTT.

This clonotype occurred many times. The CDR3 is CASSQEWGGTDTQYF. In DNA form, the CDR3 reads TGTGCCAGCAGCCAAGAATGGGGGGGCACAGATACGCAGTATTTT. V is TRBV3-1 and J is TRBJ2-3; the D gene is possibly TRBD2 (6 bases). Germline V lookup: CDR1 LGHDT, CDR2 YNNKEL (reference sequence). The V and J ends lost 0 bases and 1 base respectively, with 8 bases between them. The CDR3 sequence is 15 residues long.

This clonotype was observed at least ten times. This sequence joins TRBV18 and TRBJ1-1; the match to TRBD1 covers 8 bases. Germline CDR1 KGHSH, CDR2 LQKENI. CDR3 size: 17 residues. V lost 3 bases, J lost 3 bases, and 12 bases stayed unmatched. The CDR3: CASSPSRTGRGDTEAFF. The CDR3 nucleotides read TGTGCCAGCTCACCTTCTAGGACAGGGCGAGGGGACACTGAAGCTTTCTTT.

This clonotype was seen repeatedly, ten times or more. The chain has TRBV3-1 and TRBJ2-7; TRBD1 agrees at 9 bases. V lost 0 bases and J lost 1; bases outside the gene matches: 7. The CDR3 has 17 residues. CDR1 is LGHDT and CDR2 is YNNKEL in the germline V gene (reference sequence). The CDR3 sequence is CASSQDSVGQGSYEQYF. The CDR3 DNA sequence: TGTGCCAGCAGCCAAGACTCTGTGGGACAGGGATCCTACGAGCAGTACTTC.

Only a few counts were recorded for this clonotype. The chain joins TRBV6-4 to TRBJ2-3; either TRBD1 or TRBD2 may fit D (5 bases each). CDR1 MRHNA and CDR2 SNTAGT come from the germline V gene. CDR3 length equals 14 residues. Trimming cost V 3 bases and J 1 base, with 8 bases left between them. In nucleotides, the CDR3 is TGTGCCAGCAGTGAGGGACGCGGCACAGATACGCAGTATTTT. It specifies CASSEGRGTDTQYF.

This clonotype was detected only a few times. The J gene is TRBJ1-2, the V gene TRBV6-9; possibly TRBD1 for D (6 bases). Germline-derived CDR1 and CDR2 are MNHGY and SVAAGI. V lost 4 bases and J 5 bases, leaving 14 bases between the germline ends. The CDR3 spans 14 residues. CDR3 in amino acids: CASSLKTGEYGYTF. CDR3 in DNA: TGTGCCAGCAGTTTAAAGACAGGAGAGTATGGCTACACCTTC.

V is TRBV30 and J is TRBJ2-5; a possible D gene is TRBD2 (6 bases). In germline, CDR1 is GTSNPN, CDR2 SVGIG (reference sequence). CDR3 length: 12 residues. With 5 bases removed from V and 5 bases from J, the gap between germline ends came to 12 bases. CDR3 in amino acids: CAWGDFGETQYF. DNA for the CDR3: TGTGCCTGGGGGGACTTCGGGGAGACCCAGTACTTC.

The chain links TRBV6-5 to TRBJ2-7; 7 bases align to TRBD2. V lost 0 bases and J lost 2; bases outside the gene matches: 7. This CDR3 comprises 16 residues. Germline V lookup: CDR1 MNHEY, CDR2 SVGAGI. The CDR3 DNA reads as TGTGCCAGCAGTTACTCGACGGAGCGGGGAACCTACGAGCAGTACTTC. Encoded protein: CASSYSTERGTYEQYF.

This clonotype was observed many times. The chain has TRBV12-3 or TRBV12-4 and TRBJ2-1; TRBD2 matches 11 bases. The junction had 22 bases not matched to a gene; V was cut back by 6 bases and J by 0 bases. The CDR3 has 22 amino acids. The CDR3 reads CASRKNRGPGLAGGSSYNEQFF. The CDR3 DNA sequence: TGTGCCAGCAGGAAGAACAGGGGGCCGGGCCTAGCGGGAGGAAGCTCCTACAATGAGCAGTTCTTC.

This clonotype was counted at least ten times. The chain combines TRBV5-8 with TRBJ2-5, with TRBD2 matching over 8 bases. With V trimmed by 3 bases and J by 4 bases, 5 bases remained unmatched. The CDR3 is made up of 14 amino acids. The germline gives CDR1 SGHTS, CDR2 YDEGEE. CDR3 coding DNA: TGTGCCAGCAGCTCCGGGAGGGCGGCAGAGACCCAGTACTTC. This sequence encodes CASSSGRAAETQYF.

The sample holds many counts of this clonotype. The chain uses TRBV5-1 and TRBJ2-1; D gene uncertain. CDR3 length: 15 residues. CDR1 is SGHRS and CDR2 is YFSETQ in the germline V gene. V was trimmed by 1 base and J by 1 base, leaving 9 bases between them. The CDR3 DNA reads TGCGCCAGCAGCTTGCAAGATCCTTCCTACAATGAGCAGTTCTTC. It specifies CASSLQDPSYNEQFF.

The V call is TRBV15, the J call TRBJ2-4; tentative D call: TRBD2 (6 bases). The CDR3 length is 16 residues. Germline-derived CDR1 and CDR2 are LNHNV and YYDKDF (reference sequence). Trimming cost V 5 bases and J 3 bases, with 17 bases left between them. For the CDR3, the DNA is TGTGCCACCAGCCGCGGGGCGGGTATGGGCAAAAACATTCAGTACTTC. This gives the protein CATSRGAGMGKNIQYF. Using reference TRBV15 and TRBJ2-4 for the parts outside the CDR3, the full variable domain is DAMVIQNPRYQVTQFGKPVTLSCSQTLNHNVMYWYQQKSSQAPKLLFHYYDKDFNNEADTPDNFQSRRPNTSFCFLDIRSPGLGDTAMYLCATSRGAGMGKNIQYFGAGTRLSVL.

The chain uses TRBV27 and TRBJ2-5, with D perhaps being TRBD1 or TRBD2 (6 bases each). CDR1 MNHEY and CDR2 SMNVEV come from the germline V gene (reference sequence). The length of the CDR3 is 14 residues. The V and J ends lost 3 bases and 1 base respectively, with 9 bases between them. As DNA, the CDR3 is TGTGCCAGCAGTTTTGGGGGGCGCCAAGAGACCCAGTACTTC. Amino acid sequence: CASSFGGRQETQYF.

This clonotype was recorded many times. This sequence joins TRBV18 and TRBJ2-4, with D possibly matching TRBD2 (5 bases). In germline, CDR1 is KGHSH, CDR2 LQKENI. V lost 8 bases and J lost 0, with 11 bases in between. This CDR3 region has 14 residues. The CDR3 nucleotides read TGTGCCAGCGCGTCCGGACTAGCCAAAAACATTCAGTACTTC. As protein: CASASGLAKNIQYF. The variable domain in full, completed from reference TRBV18 and TRBJ2-4, reads NAGVMQNPRHLVRRRGQEARLRCSPMKGHSHVYWYRQLPEEGLKFMVYLQKENIIDESGMPKERFSAEFPKEGPSILRIQQVVRGDSAAYFCASASGLAKNIQYFGAGTRLSVL.

There are many counts of this clonotype. The genes are TRBV24-1 and TRBJ2-3; D tentatively fits TRBD1 or TRBD2 (5 bases each). Germline V gene sequence: CDR1 KGHDR, CDR2 SFDVKD. V was trimmed by 7 bases and J by 6 bases, leaving 22 bases between them. The CDR3 contains 16 residues. CDR3 coding DNA: TGTGCCACCAGCGAGCGGATGGGGGTCACGGGGGATACGCAGTATTTT. Amino acids: CATSERMGVTGDTQYF.

The chain employs TRBV20-1 and TRBJ2-5; 10 nucleotides agree with TRBD2. Germline lookup yields CDR1 DFQATT and CDR2 SNEGSKA (reference sequence). The CDR3 consists of 16 residues. Germline trimming cut 5 bases from V and 5 bases from J; bases unmatched to any gene: 14. The CDR3 sequence: CSAGRTSGPVGETQYF. CDR3 nucleotide sequence: TGCAGTGCTGGGCGGACTAGCGGCCCGGTAGGGGAGACCCAGTACTTC.